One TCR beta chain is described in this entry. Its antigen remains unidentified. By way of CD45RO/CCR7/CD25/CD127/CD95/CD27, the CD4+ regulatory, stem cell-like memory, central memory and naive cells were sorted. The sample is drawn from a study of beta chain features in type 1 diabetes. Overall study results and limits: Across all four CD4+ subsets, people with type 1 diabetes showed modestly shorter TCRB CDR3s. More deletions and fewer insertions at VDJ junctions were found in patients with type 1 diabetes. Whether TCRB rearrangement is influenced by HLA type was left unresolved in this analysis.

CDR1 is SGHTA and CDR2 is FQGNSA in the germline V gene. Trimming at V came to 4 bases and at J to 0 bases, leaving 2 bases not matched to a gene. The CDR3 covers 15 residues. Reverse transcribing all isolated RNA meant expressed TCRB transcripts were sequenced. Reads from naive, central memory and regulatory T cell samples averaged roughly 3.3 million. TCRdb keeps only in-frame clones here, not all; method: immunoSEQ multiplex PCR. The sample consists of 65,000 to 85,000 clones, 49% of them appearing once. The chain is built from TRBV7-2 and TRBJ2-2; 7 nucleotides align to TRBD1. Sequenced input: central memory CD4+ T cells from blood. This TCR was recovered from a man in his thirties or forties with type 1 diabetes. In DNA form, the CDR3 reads TGTGCCAGCAGCTCACAGGGGTCGAACACCGGGGAGCTGTTTTTT. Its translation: CASSSQGSNTGELFF.